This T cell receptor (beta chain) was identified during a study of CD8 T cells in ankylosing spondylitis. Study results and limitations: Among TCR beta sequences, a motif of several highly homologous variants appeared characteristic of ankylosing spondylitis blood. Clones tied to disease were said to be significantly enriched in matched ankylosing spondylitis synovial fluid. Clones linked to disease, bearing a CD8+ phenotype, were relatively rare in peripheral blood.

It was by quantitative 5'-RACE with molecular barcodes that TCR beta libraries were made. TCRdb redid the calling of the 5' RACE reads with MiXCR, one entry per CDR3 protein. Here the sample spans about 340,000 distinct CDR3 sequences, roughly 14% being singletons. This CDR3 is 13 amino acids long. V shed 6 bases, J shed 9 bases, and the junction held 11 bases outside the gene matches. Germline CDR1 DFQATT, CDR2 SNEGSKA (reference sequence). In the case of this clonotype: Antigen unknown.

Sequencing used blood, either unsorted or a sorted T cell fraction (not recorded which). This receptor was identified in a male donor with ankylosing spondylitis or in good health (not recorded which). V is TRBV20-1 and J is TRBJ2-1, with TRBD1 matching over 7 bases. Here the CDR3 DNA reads TGCAGTGCGGTTCGGGACAGATGGACTGAGCAGTTCTTC. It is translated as CSAVRDRWTEQFF.